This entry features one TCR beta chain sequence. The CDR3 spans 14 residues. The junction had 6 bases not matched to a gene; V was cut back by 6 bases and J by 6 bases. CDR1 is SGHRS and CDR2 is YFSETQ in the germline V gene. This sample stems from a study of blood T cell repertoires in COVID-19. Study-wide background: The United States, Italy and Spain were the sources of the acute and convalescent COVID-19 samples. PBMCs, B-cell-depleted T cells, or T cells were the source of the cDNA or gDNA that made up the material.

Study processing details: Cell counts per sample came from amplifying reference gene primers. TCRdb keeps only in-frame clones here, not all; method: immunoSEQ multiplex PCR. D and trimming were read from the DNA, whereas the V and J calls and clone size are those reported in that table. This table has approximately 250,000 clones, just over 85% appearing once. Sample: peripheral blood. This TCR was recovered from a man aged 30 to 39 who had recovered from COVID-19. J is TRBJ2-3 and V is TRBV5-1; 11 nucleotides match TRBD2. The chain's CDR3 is CASNLAGGLDTQYF. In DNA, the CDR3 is TGCGCCAGCAACCTAGCGGGGGGCCTTGATACGCAGTATTTT.